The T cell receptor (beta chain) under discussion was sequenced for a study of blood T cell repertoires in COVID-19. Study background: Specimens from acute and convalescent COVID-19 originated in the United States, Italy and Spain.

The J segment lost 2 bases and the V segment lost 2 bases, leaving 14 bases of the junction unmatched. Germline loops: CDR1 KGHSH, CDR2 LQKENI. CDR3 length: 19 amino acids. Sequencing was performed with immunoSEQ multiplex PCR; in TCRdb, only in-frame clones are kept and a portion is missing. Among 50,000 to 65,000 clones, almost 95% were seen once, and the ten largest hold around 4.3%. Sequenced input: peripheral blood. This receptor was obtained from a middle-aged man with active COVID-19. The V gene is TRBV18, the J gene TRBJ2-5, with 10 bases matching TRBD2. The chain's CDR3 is CASSPRTRSSGGEQETQYF. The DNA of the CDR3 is TGTGCCAGCTCACCAAGGACCCGCTCGAGCGGGGGGGAACAAGAGACCCAGTACTTC.